The 12 T cell receptor beta chains reported below all come from one sample, sequenced in a study of shared clonotypes between healthy human individuals. Measured with immunoSEQ multiplex PCR; TCRdb has only the in-frame clones, and not every one. The sample records about 710,000 clones, around four fifths being singletons. Sequencing input: memory CD4+ T cells sorted from blood. Subset denoted: CD45RA-negative fraction. These TCRs come from a woman aged 25-40 years in good health.

This clone was observed once. The chain has TRBV29-1 and TRBJ1-1; a possible D gene is TRBD1 (5 bases). Trimming pared 5 bases from V and 4 bases from J, leaving 14 bases between. This CDR3 comprises 13 residues. Germline V gives CDR1 SQVTM, CDR2 ANQGSEA. The CDR3 spells CSVQGPPGTEAFF. The CDR3 region has the DNA TGCAGCGTTCAGGGACCCCCGGGCACTGAAGCTTTCTTT.

There are many counts of this clone. The V call is TRBV7-9, the J call TRBJ1-1; a weak D match, TRBD1 (5 bases). CDR3 length equals 19 residues. Deletions cut 1 base from V and 0 bases from J, with 21 bases between. Per the germline V gene, CDR1 is SEHNR and CDR2 is FQNEAQ (reference sequence). CDR3 amino acids: CASSLGARGARKMNTEAFF. The CDR3 DNA sequence: TGTGCCAGCAGCTTAGGCGCTCGCGGGGCCCGAAAAATGAACACTGAAGCTTTCTTT.

The chain employs TRBV19 and TRBJ2-5; D is perhaps TRBD1 (7 bases). CDR3 size: 16 residues. V was clipped by 5 bases and J by 5 bases, with 21 bases between them. Looked up from germline, CDR1 is LNHDA and CDR2 is SQIVND (reference sequence). The CDR3 DNA sequence: TGTGCCAGTAGTCGACAGGGCGGGGAGTCGTCGGAGACCCAGTACTTC. It yields the protein CASSRQGGESSETQYF.

The chain combines TRBV6-5 with TRBJ2-5, with D possibly being TRBD2 (6 bases). The end of the DNA is better explained by TRBJ2-7, so the J call may be wrong. The CDR3 loop spans 15 amino acids. The V gene's germline CDR1 is MNHEY and CDR2 SVGAGI. CDR3 sequence: CASSYSISGSYEQYF. Written as DNA, the CDR3 is TGTGCCAGCAGTTACTCGATTAGCGGCTCCTACGAGCAGTACTTC.

The genes are TRBV7-8 and TRBJ1-3; no firm D call. CDR1 is SGHVS and CDR2 is FQNEAQ in the germline V gene. V lost 5 bases, J lost 1 base, and 9 bases lay in between. This CDR3 is built from 14 residues. The CDR3 spells CASSPRRSGNTIYF. CDR3 nucleotide sequence: TGTGCCAGCAGCCCACGCAGGTCTGGAAACACCATATATTTT.

The chain recombines TRBV11-1 with TRBJ2-1, with D possibly being TRBD2 (7 bases). CDR1 and CDR2 (germline): SGHAT, FQDESV (reference sequence). The CDR3 spans 15 residues. Trimming shortened V by 5 bases and J by 7 bases, and 18 bases separated the two germline ends. Here the CDR3 reads CASSPREGVENEQFF. In DNA, the CDR3 is TGTGCCAGCAGCCCCAGGGAGGGGGTCGAGAATGAGCAGTTCTTC.

V is TRBV25-1 and J is TRBJ2-1; 12 bases line up with TRBD2. CDR1 is MGHDK, CDR2 SYGVNS, per germline. J lost 9 bases, V lost 2 bases, and 5 bases had no gene match. The CDR3 sequence is 15 residues long. The CDR3 is CASSERLAGATEQFF. CDR3 bases: TGTGCCAGCAGTGAACGACTAGCGGGAGCGACTGAGCAGTTCTTC.

This clone was seen ten or more times. This same CDR3 is encoded by further DNA sequences in the sample. The J gene is TRBJ1-1, the V gene TRBV5-1; a possible D gene is TRBD1 (6 bases). Germline assignment: CDR1 SGHRS and CDR2 YFSETQ. The CDR3 contains 13 residues. V lost 0 bases and J 4 bases, leaving 7 bases between the germline ends. CDR3 nucleotides: TGCGCCAGCAGCTTGGGACAGGTCACTGAAGCTTTCTTT. The encoded protein is CASSLGQVTEAFF. Full variable domain (missing parts from reference TRBV5-1 and TRBJ1-1): KAGVTQTPRYLIKTRGQQVTLSCSPISGHRSVSWYQQTPGQGLQFLFEYFSETQRNKGNFPGRFSGRQFSNSRSEMNVSTLELGDSALYLCASSLGQVTEAFFGQGTRLTVV.

The chain carries TRBV7-8 and TRBJ1-1; D remains unclear. The CDR3 is made up of 15 amino acids. V was cut by 2 bases and J by 1 base, with 11 bases left in between. The germline V gene has CDR1 SGHVS and CDR2 FQNEAQ. CDR3 sequence (DNA): TGTGCCAGCAGCTTATCGGGCAACCAGAACACTGAAGCTTTCTTT. Amino acids: CASSLSGNQNTEAFF.

This clone was found once. V is TRBV5-1 and J is TRBJ1-1, with 7 positions matching TRBD1. V lost 5 bases and J lost 6; bases outside the gene matches: 7. Germline V lookup: CDR1 SGHRS, CDR2 YFSETQ. The CDR3 totals 13 residues. CDR3 coding DNA: TGCGCCAGCAGGAGCGGGGGACAGCCTGAAGCTTTCTTT. This gives the protein CASRSGGQPEAFF.

This chain uses TRBV19 with TRBJ2-1; D remains ambiguous. The CDR3 is 14 residues long. V shed 8 bases and J shed 0 bases, with 11 bases lying between them. Germline CDR1 reads LNHDA; CDR2 reads SQIVND (reference sequence). CDR3 sequence (DNA): TGTGCCAGTGCCACTTCCCTCTCCTACAATGAGCAGTTCTTC. The encoded protein is CASATSLSYNEQFF.

This clone was counted ten times or more. This sequence joins TRBV19 and TRBJ1-1, with 9 bases identical to TRBD1. V lost 5 bases and J lost 4; bases outside the gene matches: 5. Per the germline V gene, CDR1 is LNHDA and CDR2 is SQIVND (reference sequence). There are 14 residues in the CDR3. DNA for the CDR3: TGTGCCAGTAGTGTGGACAGGGGCGGCACTGAAGCTTTCTTT. Translation gives CASSVDRGGTEAFF.